The rows below give T cell receptor beta chains drawn from one sample of a study of shared clonotypes between healthy human individuals. Libraries were prepared by immunoSEQ multiplex PCR; TCRdb keeps only in-frame clonotypes and omits some of them. The sample contains 2.5 million or so clones, around nine tenths of which appear only once. The sample comprised naive CD4+ T cells sorted from blood. The receptor source for this set is a man aged 18 to 29 in good health. Both conserved end residues are part of each CDR3. The D gene is left open where the match is weak. Rows may omit the clone size; those that give it use once, few, many or a size class.

TRBJ2-1	.	TRBV5-1	.	TGCGCCAGCAGCTTGGTCTTTGAATCCTACAATGAGCAGTTCTTC	CASSLVFESYNEQFF
TRBJ2-7	TRBD1	TRBV2	few	TGTGCCAGCAGTGAAGGGACAGGGAGTTACGAGCAGTACTTC	CASSEGTGSYEQYF
TRBJ1-1	.	TRBV29-1	.	TGCAGCGTTGAGGCCAGCCAGAACACTGAAGCTTTCTTT	CSVEASQNTEAFF
TRBJ1-1	.	TRBV11-3	.	TGTGCCAGCAGCTTCGAGGGCGGCACTGAAGCTTTCTTT	CASSFEGGTEAFF
TRBJ2-3	.	TRBV6-5	.	TGTGCCAGCAGCCGCGGGACACCTAGCACAGATACGCAGTATTTT	CASSRGTPSTDTQYF
TRBJ1-1	TRBD1	TRBV11-2	.	TGTGCCAGCAGCTTAGACCCGACAGGGGGCACTGAAGCTTTCTTT	CASSLDPTGGTEAFF
TRBJ2-1	TRBD2	TRBV30	.	TGTGCCTGGAGCTCCCTAGCGGGAACTGAGCAGTTCTTC	CAWSSLAGTEQFF
TRBJ2-2	TRBD1	TRBV5-1	once	TGCGCCAGCAGCAGAGCCCCGGGACAGGGGTCCGTTTCGATCACCGGGGAGCTGTTTTTT	CASSRAPGQGSVSITGELFF
TRBJ1-2	.	TRBV19	.	TGTGCCAGTAGTACCGACCGAAACGATGGCTACACCTTC	CASSTDRNDGYTF
TRBJ2-7	.	TRBV7-2	.	TGTGCCAGCAGCTTAGCCCAGGGGACAACCTACGAGCAGTACTTC	CASSLAQGTTYEQYF
TRBJ2-1	.	TRBV15	.	TGTGCCACCAGCAGAGATTCGGGGAACCAGTACAATGAGCAGTTCTTC	CATSRDSGNQYNEQFF
TRBJ2-3	.	TRBV13	.	TGTGCCAGCAGCCCCAGGGATTTCACAGATACGCAGTATTTT	CASSPRDFTDTQYF
TRBJ1-5	.	TRBV18	.	TGTGCCAGCTCACCAACGGATTTGGGCAATCAGCCCCAGCATTTT	CASSPTDLGNQPQHF
TRBJ1-3	.	TRBV6-1	.	TGTGCCAGCAGTGAAGTGGGGGCTTACACTGGAAACACCATATATTTT	CASSEVGAYTGNTIYF
TRBJ2-7	TRBD1	TRBV6-5	.	TGTGCCAGCAGTTGGGACAGGGGCCACGAGCAGTACTTC	CASSWDRGHEQYF
TRBJ2-2	TRBD2	TRBV30	.	TGTGCCGGTTGGAGCGGGAAGTCTAACACCGGGGAGCTGTTTTTT	CAGWSGKSNTGELFF
TRBJ1-5	.	TRBV5-6	.	TGTGCCAGCAGCTTGGTGGGGTCCCCTTATAGCAATCAGCCCCAGCATTTT	CASSLVGSPYSNQPQHF
TRBJ1-1	TRBD1	TRBV28	.	TGTGCCAGCAGTTTGAGACAGGGGGCGGGAGACACTGAAGCTTTCTTT	CASSLRQGAGDTEAFF
TRBJ1-5	.	TRBV12-5	.	TGTGCTAGTGGTTTGGTACGGCGGGGTATTCTGGCAGAACAGCCCCAGCATTTT	CASGLVRRGILAEQPQHF
TRBJ1-2	.	TRBV5-4	.	TGTGCCAGCAGCCCCCGTGGATTGGGAGGCCATGGCTACACCTTC	CASSPRGLGGHGYTF
TRBJ2-7	.	TRBV10-2	.	TGCGCCAGCAGGCCCACAGGGGAGGCCTCCTACGAGCAGTACTTC	CASRPTGEASYEQYF
TRBJ1-5	.	TRBV5-6	once	TGTGCCAGCAGCTTGGGGGGGTATCAGCCCCAGCATTTT	CASSLGGYQPQHF
TRBJ2-7	TRBD1	TRBV4-3	.	TGCGCCAGCAGCCAAGATAGGGCAGGGGGTTCCTACGAGCAGTACTTC	CASSQDRAGGSYEQYF
TRBJ2-1	.	TRBV9	.	TGTGCCAGCAGCGTACGAGCGCCCCTGGGTGAGCAGTTCTTC	CASSVRAPLGEQFF
TRBJ2-7	.	TRBV6-6	.	TGTGCCAGCAGTTACGGGGTGGACGAGCAGTACTTC	CASSYGVDEQYF
TRBJ1-6	.	TRBV7-2	.	TGTGCCAGCAGCACCAAAGGGGGTTCACCCCTCCACTTT	CASSTKGGSPLHF
TRBJ1-1	TRBD1	TRBV10-3	.	TGTGCCATCAGTGAGTCCACAGGGGGGCGCTGGACTGAAGCTTTCTTT	CAISESTGGRWTEAFF
TRBJ1-6	.	TRBV6-6	.	TGTGCCAGCAGGTCAACGGGAGTGAATTCACCCCTCCACTTT	CASRSTGVNSPLHF
TRBJ2-4	.	TRBV6-6	.	TGTGCCAGCAGTTACTTGCGACAGAGCAAGAAAAACATTCAGTACTTC	CASSYLRQSKKNIQYF
TRBJ1-6	TRBD1	TRBV6-5	.	TGTGCCAGCAAAAAGGGGGCGCATTCACCCCTCCACTTT	CASKKGAHSPLHF
TRBJ2-7	.	TRBV2	.	TGTGCCAGCAGTGTCGATTCCTTTGGAGAGCAGTACTTC	CASSVDSFGEQYF
TRBJ1-1	.	TRBV7-8	.	TGTGCCAGCAGCCCAACAGCAATGAACACTGAAGCTTTCTTT	CASSPTAMNTEAFF
TRBJ2-7	.	TRBV5-8	.	TGTGCCAGCAGCCCAACTGAGTACGAGCAGTACTTC	CASSPTEYEQYF
TRBJ1-1	.	TRBV18	once	TGTGCCAGCTCACCACAACGGGACACTGAAGCTTTCTTT	CASSPQRDTEAFF
TRBJ2-2	TRBD2	TRBV7-2	.	TGTGCCAGCAGCTTAGGGCTAGCGGGGAACACCGGGGAGCTGTTTTTT	CASSLGLAGNTGELFF
TRBJ2-3	TRBD2	TRBV6-1	.	TGTGCCAGCAGTGAATGGGGAGTCCCCGCGGGAGACAGCACAGATACGCAGTATTTT	CASSEWGVPAGDSTDTQYF
TRBJ2-5	TRBD2	TRBV2	.	TGTGCCGGCCAGCGGGATACCCAAGAGACCCAGTACTTC	CAGQRDTQETQYF
TRBJ2-4	TRBD1	TRBV19	.	TGTGCCAGTAGTAGGGGACAGTTTGGAAACATTCAGTACTTC	CASSRGQFGNIQYF
TRBJ1-1	.	TRBV7-3	.	TGTGCCAGCAGCTTAGGGGCGGGGAACACTGAAGCTTTCTTT	CASSLGAGNTEAFF
TRBJ2-7	.	TRBV2	.	TGTGCCAGCGTATACAACTACGAGCAGTACTTC	CASVYNYEQYF
TRBJ2-7	TRBD2	TRBV7-2	.	TGTGCCAGCAGCTCAGGACTAGCGGGAGGGCCCTCCTACGAGCAGTACTTC	CASSSGLAGGPSYEQYF
TRBJ1-4	TRBD1	TRBV5-1	.	TGCGCCAGCAGCATAGCAGGGGGTAAGAGTGAAAAACTGTTTTTT	CASSIAGGKSEKLFF
TRBJ2-4	.	TRBV4-3	.	TGCGCCAGCAGCCAAGATATTAACTTC	CASSQDINF
TRBJ1-1	.	TRBV4-1	.	TGCGCCAGCAGCCAATATCACTCGACGGGGAACACTGAAGCTTTCTTT	CASSQYHSTGNTEAFF
TRBJ1-6	.	TRBV6-5	few	TGTGCCAGCAGTTGGAGTGGGAATTCACCCCTCCACTTT	CASSWSGNSPLHF
TRBJ2-3	TRBD1	TRBV6-8	.	TGTGCCAGCACCAGAACCCCAAGACAGGGATGGGCGAGAGATACGCAGTATTTT	CASTRTPRQGWARDTQYF
TRBJ1-2	TRBD1	TRBV5-4	.	TGTGCCAGCAGCCCCCAGGGGGGAGGCTACACCTTC	CASSPQGGGYTF
TRBJ1-2	TRBD1	TRBV5-4	.	TGTGCCAGCAGCTTAGACAGGGGTGGGTATGGCTACACCTTC	CASSLDRGGYGYTF
TRBJ2-2	TRBD2	TRBV2	.	TGTGCCAGCAGTGATTGGGGGGGTGGCGGGGAGCTGTTTTTT	CASSDWGGGGELFF
TRBJ1-1	.	TRBV21-1	.	TGTGCCAGCAGCAGGGACGGGAACACTGAAGCTTTCTTT	CASSRDGNTEAFF
TRBJ2-3	.	TRBV2	.	TGTGCCAGCAGTGTCCTCGTCGGCGCCAACACAGATACGCAGTATTTT	CASSVLVGANTDTQYF